Sequencing of this TCR beta chain was carried out in a study of CD8 T cells in ankylosing spondylitis. Study conclusions and caveats: As for the disease-linked clones, they showed a CD8+ phenotype and occurred at relatively low frequencies in peripheral blood.

TCRdb used MiXCR to reprocess the 5' RACE reads, holding one entry per CDR3 protein. The table records under 300,000 distinct CDR3 sequences, 18% of them present only once. The CDR3 length is 15 residues. The V gene's germline CDR1 is LGHDT and CDR2 YNNKEL (reference sequence). The V and J ends lost 6 bases and 4 bases, in that order; junction bases with no gene match: 10. As regards this clonotype: Antigen unknown.

The sequencing sample was made of blood, either unsorted or a sorted T cell fraction (not recorded which). The rearrangement joins TRBV3-1 to TRBJ2-7, with 9 bases aligning to TRBD2. The clonotype comes from a male donor with ankylosing spondylitis or in good health (not recorded which). The CDR3 DNA is TGTGCCAGCAGTCGCGATCCGGGACTAGCATACGAGCAGTACTTC. Its protein product is CASSRDPGLAYEQYF.